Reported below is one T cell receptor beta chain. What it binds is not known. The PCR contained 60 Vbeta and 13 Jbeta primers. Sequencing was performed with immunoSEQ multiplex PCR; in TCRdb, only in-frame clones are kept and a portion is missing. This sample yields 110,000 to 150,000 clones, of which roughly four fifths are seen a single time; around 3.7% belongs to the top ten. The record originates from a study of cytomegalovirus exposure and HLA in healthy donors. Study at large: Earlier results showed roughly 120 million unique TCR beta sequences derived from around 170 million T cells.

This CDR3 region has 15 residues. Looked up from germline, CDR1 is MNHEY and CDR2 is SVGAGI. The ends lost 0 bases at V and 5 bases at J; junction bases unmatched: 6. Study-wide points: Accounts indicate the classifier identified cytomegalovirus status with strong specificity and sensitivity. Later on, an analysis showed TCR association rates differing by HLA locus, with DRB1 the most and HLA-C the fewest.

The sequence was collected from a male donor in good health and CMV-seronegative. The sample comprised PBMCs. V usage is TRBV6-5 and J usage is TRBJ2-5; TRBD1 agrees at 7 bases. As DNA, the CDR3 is TGTGCCAGCAGTTACTCGAATCCCAGGGGGGAGACCCAGTACTTC. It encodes CASSYSNPRGETQYF.